This TCR beta chain is drawn from a study of CD8+CD57+ T cells in acquired aplastic anemia. Broader study findings: Any difference that existed in CD8+ Simpson's diversity between patients and controls was not significant.

The use of genomic DNA as template underpinned the TCR beta VDJ and CDR3 profiling. TCRdb fed the reads into MiXCR, producing one record per CDR3 protein. The table includes about 160,000 distinct CDR3 sequences, around 48% detected once. V trimming: 6 bases; J trimming: 2 bases; junction bases outside the gene matches: 7. The CDR3 loop spans 14 amino acids. The germline gives CDR1 DFQATT, CDR2 SNEGSKA (reference sequence). In patients chosen for sequencing, flow cytometry had shown CD8+CD57+ cell expansion. This clonotype has a count of ten or more. Its antigen is still unknown. This TCR was recovered from a human donor with aplastic anemia. V usage is TRBV20-1 and J usage is TRBJ2-3; the match to TRBD2 covers 8 bases. The sequenced sample was sorted CD4+, CD8+, or CD8+CD57+ T cells (not recorded which) from PBMCs. CDR3 sequence (DNA): TGCAGTGCCCGAGCGGGGGCTCTCACAGATACGCAGTATTTT. Amino acid sequence: CSARAGALTDTQYF.